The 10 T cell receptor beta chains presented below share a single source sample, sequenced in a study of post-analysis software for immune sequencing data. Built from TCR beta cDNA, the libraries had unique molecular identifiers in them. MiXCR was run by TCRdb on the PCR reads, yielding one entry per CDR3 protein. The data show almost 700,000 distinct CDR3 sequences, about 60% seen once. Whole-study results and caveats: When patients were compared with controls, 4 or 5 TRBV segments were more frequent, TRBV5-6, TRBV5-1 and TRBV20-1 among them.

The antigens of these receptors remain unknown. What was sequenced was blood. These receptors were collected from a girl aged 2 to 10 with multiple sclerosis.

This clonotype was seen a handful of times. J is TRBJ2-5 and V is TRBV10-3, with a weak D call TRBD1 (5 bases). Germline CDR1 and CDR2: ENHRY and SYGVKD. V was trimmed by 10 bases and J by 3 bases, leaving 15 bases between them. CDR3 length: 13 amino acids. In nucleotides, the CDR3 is TGTGCCACCGCAACCGTAGGGGAAGAGACCCAGTACTTC. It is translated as CATATVGEETQYF.

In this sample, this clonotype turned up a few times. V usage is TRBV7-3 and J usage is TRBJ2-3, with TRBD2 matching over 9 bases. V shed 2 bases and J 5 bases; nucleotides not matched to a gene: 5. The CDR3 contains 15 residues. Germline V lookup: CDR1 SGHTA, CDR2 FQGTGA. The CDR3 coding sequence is TGTGCCAGCAGCTTAGCGGGAGGGCAGGGAGATACGCAGTATTTT. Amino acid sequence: CASSLAGGQGDTQYF.

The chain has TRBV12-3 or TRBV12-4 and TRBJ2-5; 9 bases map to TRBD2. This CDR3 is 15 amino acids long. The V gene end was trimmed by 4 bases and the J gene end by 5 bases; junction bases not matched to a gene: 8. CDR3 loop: CASSSGPSGVETQYF. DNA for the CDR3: TGTGCCAGCAGTTCGGGTCCTAGCGGGGTGGAGACCCAGTACTTC.

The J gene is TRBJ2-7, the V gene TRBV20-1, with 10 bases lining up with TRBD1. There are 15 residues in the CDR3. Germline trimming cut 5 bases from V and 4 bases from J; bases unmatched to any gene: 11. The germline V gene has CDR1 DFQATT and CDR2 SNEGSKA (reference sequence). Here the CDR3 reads CSAPPCGTGAYEQYF. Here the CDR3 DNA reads TGCAGTGCTCCACCTTGCGGGACAGGGGCATACGAGCAGTACTTC.

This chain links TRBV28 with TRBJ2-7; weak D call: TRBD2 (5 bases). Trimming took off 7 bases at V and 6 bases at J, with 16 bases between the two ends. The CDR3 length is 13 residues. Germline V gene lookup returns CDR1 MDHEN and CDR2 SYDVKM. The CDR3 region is CASKESGLVEQYF. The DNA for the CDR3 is TGTGCCAGCAAAGAGTCGGGGTTGGTCGAGCAGTACTTC.

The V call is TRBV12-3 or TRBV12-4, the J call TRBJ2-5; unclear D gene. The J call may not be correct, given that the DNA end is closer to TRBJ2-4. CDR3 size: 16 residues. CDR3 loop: CASSLSSAGAKNIQYF. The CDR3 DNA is TGTGCCAGCAGTTTATCCTCGGCCGGTGCCAAAAACATTCAGTACTTC.

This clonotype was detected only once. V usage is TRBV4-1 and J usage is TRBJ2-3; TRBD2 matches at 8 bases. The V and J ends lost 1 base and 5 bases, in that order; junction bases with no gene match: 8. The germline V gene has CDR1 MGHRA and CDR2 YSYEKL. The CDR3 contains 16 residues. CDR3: CASSQALGGGGDTQYF. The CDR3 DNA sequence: TGCGCCAGCAGCCAAGCCCTCGGGGGGGGTGGAGATACGCAGTATTTT.

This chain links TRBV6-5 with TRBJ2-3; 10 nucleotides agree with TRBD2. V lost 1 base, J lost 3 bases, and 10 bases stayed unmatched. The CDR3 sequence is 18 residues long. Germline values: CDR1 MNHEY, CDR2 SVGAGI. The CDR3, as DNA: TGTGCCAGCAGTTACTTTACTAGCGGGATGGGGGTGACAGATACGCAGTATTTT. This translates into CASSYFTSGMGVTDTQYF.

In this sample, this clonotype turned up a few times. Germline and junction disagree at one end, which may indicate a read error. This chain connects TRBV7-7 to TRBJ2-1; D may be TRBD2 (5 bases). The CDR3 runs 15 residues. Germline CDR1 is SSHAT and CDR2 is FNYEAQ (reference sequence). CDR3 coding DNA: TGTGCTAGCAGCCCAGGACTGTCCCCTTACAATGAGCAGTTCTTC. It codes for CASSPGLSPYNEQFF.

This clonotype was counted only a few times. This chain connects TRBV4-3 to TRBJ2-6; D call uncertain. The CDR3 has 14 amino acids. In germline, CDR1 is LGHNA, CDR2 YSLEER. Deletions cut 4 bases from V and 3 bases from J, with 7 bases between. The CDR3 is CASSRSIGANVLTF. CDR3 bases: TGCGCCAGCAGCCGAAGCATTGGGGCCAACGTCCTGACTTTC.